These 2 T cell receptor beta chains came from one sample sequenced in a study of cytotoxic CD8 clonotypes in ibrutinib-treated CLL. Measured with immunoSEQ multiplex PCR; TCRdb has only the in-frame clones, and not every one. The sample lists approximately 100,000 clones; 70% to 80% were seen once. The sample was PBMCs, taken after 12 months of ibrutinib treatment. These TCRs come from a human donor with chronic lymphocytic leukemia.

This chain connects TRBV29-1 to TRBJ2-1, with D possibly matching TRBD2 (6 bases). Germline V gene lookup returns CDR1 SQVTM and CDR2 ANQGSEA. The V gene lost 6 bases and the J gene lost 8 bases, with 11 bases spanning the gap. The CDR3 covers 11 residues. The CDR3 DNA follows: TGCAGCGTGGTGGGGAGGCATGAGCAGTTCTTC. Amino acid sequence: CSVVGRHEQFF.

This clone was picked up a small number of times. V usage is TRBV14 and J usage is TRBJ2-7; the match to TRBD1 covers 7 bases. CDR1 SGHDN and CDR2 FVKESK come from the germline V gene. This CDR3 region has 13 residues. Trimming at V came to 1 base and at J to 6 bases, leaving 3 bases not matched to a gene. Written as DNA, the CDR3 is TGTGCCAGCAGCCAAGGGACAGGCCTCGAGCAGTACTTC. It translates to CASSQGTGLEQYF.